The clone carrying this T cell receptor (beta chain) was observed once. What it binds is not known. Via MiXCR, TCRdb re-called the reads, giving one row per CDR3 protein. The table has about 900,000 distinct CDR3 sequences, roughly 30% seen once. V dropped 8 bases and J dropped 7 bases, with 12 bases sitting between them. This CDR3 has 12 residues. From germline, CDR1 is MDHEN and CDR2 SYDVKM. This sample is drawn from a study of T cell repertoires in cytomegalovirus infection. Study-wide context: Newly reported HLA-C-restricted and thoroughly characterized HLA-B-restricted CMV epitopes were employed. Public TCR beta signatures provided an indication of both CMV infection and a matching HLA type.

The chain recombines TRBV28 with TRBJ2-1; D might be TRBD1 or TRBD2, each matching 5 bases. This clonotype was obtained from a human donor in good health (CMV status not recorded). Some clones in this sample may be carry-over from other donors' samples. Material: cultured CD8+ T cells from PBMCs, obtained from culture after CMV antigen stimulation. The DNA of the CDR3 is TGTGCCAGCGGGTTCTGGGGGAATGAGCAGTTCTTC. Its protein product is CASGFWGNEQFF.